Listed below are T cell receptor beta chains from one sample, sequenced in a study of cytomegalovirus exposure and HLA in healthy donors. Generated by immunoSEQ multiplex PCR, the TCRdb table keeps only in-frame clones and is missing some. The sample has about 95,000 clones, 77% seen once. The sample was PBMCs. Source of these receptors: a middle-aged woman in good health and CMV-seronegative. CDR3s include the opening cysteine and the closing phenylalanine or tryptophan. The D gene is left open where the match is weak. Expanded clones get a size class; other rows say once, few or many, or leave the size out.

d_call	clone_size	v_call	j_call	cdr3_aa	cdr3_nt
NA	NA	TRBV9	TRBJ1-6	CASSRLDSGNSPLHF	TGTGCCAGCAGCCGCTTAGACAGTGGGAATTCACCCCTCCACTTT
NA	NA	TRBV6-1	TRBJ1-5	CASSPVRNQPQHF	TGTGCCAGCAGCCCCGTGCGGAATCAGCCCCAGCATTTT
NA	once	TRBV7-2	TRBJ2-1	CASRRGGASEQFF	TGTGCCAGCAGGCGAGGGGGGGCGAGTGAGCAGTTCTTC
NA	NA	TRBV2	TRBJ1-3	CASRARGNTIYF	TGTGCCAGCAGGGCTAGAGGAAACACCATATATTTT
NA	NA	TRBV5-1	TRBJ2-1	CASSSQDKSNEQFF	TGCGCCAGCAGCTCGCAAGACAAATCCAATGAGCAGTTCTTC
NA	NA	TRBV9	TRBJ1-4	CASSVGGGSRGEKLFF	TGTGCCAGCAGCGTAGGGGGAGGGAGTCGTGGGGAAAAACTGTTTTTT
NA	NA	TRBV6-1	TRBJ1-5	CASSRTANHKPQHF	TGTGCCAGCAGCCGGACAGCTAACCATAAGCCCCAGCATTTT
NA	NA	TRBV19	TRBJ1-1	CASRVSTEAFF	TGTGCCAGTAGGGTGAGCACTGAAGCTTTCTTT
NA	NA	TRBV2	TRBJ1-4	CARKHGGVDDEKLFF	TGTGCCAGGAAGCACGGCGGGGTGGATGATGAAAAACTGTTTTTT
TRBD2	NA	TRBV9	TRBJ2-3	CASSVSLAGGTDTQYF	TGTGCCAGCAGCGTCTCCCTAGCGGGGGGCACAGATACGCAGTATTTT
NA	NA	TRBV29-1	TRBJ1-2	CSVEFPDSLDYGYTF	TGCAGCGTTGAATTTCCGGACAGTCTGGACTATGGCTACACCTTC
TRBD1	NA	TRBV10-3	TRBJ2-7	CAISDGTAISYEQYF	TGTGCCATCAGTGACGGGACAGCAATCTCCTACGAGCAGTACTTC
NA	NA	TRBV15	TRBJ2-5	CATSPPQETQYF	TGTGCCACCAGCCCCCCACAAGAGACCCAGTACTTC
TRBD2	NA	TRBV9	TRBJ2-1	CASSVGLADYNEQFF	TGTGCCAGCAGCGTAGGACTAGCGGACTACAATGAGCAGTTCTTC
NA	NA	TRBV5-6	TRBJ1-2	CASAQNRVFYGYTF	TGTGCCAGCGCCCAAAACAGGGTTTTCTATGGCTACACCTTC
NA	NA	TRBV2	TRBJ1-5	CASSSTGANQPQHF	TGTGCCAGCAGTAGTACAGGAGCGAATCAGCCCCAGCATTTT
NA	NA	TRBV4-3	TRBJ2-3	CASSRQTSSTDTQYF	TGCGCCAGCAGCCGACAAACATCTAGCACAGATACGCAGTATTTT
TRBD1	few	TRBV11-2	TRBJ1-6	CASSFQAGGTAPLHF	TGTGCCAGCAGCTTCCAGGCAGGGGGCACCGCACCCCTCCACTTT
NA	NA	TRBV15	TRBJ1-4	CATSPLRGINEKLFF	TGTGCCACCAGCCCTCTGAGGGGGATTAATGAAAAACTGTTTTTT
NA	NA	TRBV6-5	TRBJ2-1	CASSENRGEQFF	TGTGCCAGCAGCGAGAACCGGGGTGAGCAGTTCTTC
NA	NA	TRBV6-6	TRBJ2-4	CASSRVQAKNIQYF	TGTGCCAGCAGTCGCGTGCAAGCCAAAAACATTCAGTACTTC
NA	few	TRBV6-1	TRBJ1-4	CASSVGRGASNEKLFF	TGTGCCAGCAGTGTGGGGCGGGGGGCCTCTAATGAAAAACTGTTTTTT
TRBD1	NA	TRBV30	TRBJ1-2	CAWSTGQGAWGYTF	TGTGCCTGGAGTACGGGACAGGGGGCCTGGGGCTACACCTTC
NA	NA	TRBV5-4	TRBJ1-4	CASSLGLHGEKLFF	TGTGCCAGCAGCTTAGGACTACATGGGGAAAAACTGTTTTTT
NA	NA	TRBV30	TRBJ2-1	CAWSRTSYEQFF	TGTGCCTGGAGTAGGACATCATATGAGCAGTTCTTC
NA	NA	TRBV6-5	TRBJ1-5	CASRVTRNGNQPQHF	TGTGCCAGCAGGGTTACCAGGAACGGCAATCAGCCCCAGCATTTT
NA	NA	TRBV6-5	TRBJ1-1	CASSYSGGRTTEAFF	TGTGCCAGCAGTTACTCGGGGGGGAGGACCACTGAAGCTTTCTTT
NA	NA	TRBV6-5	TRBJ1-1	CASSYSSPETEAFF	TGTGCCAGCAGTTACTCGAGTCCCGAGACTGAAGCTTTCTTT
TRBD2	few	TRBV11-2	TRBJ2-5	CASSFSGGLQETQYF	TGTGCCAGCAGCTTCAGCGGGGGCCTACAAGAGACCCAGTACTTC
NA	NA	TRBV6-5	TRBJ1-1	CASSPVAGWEAFF	TGTGCCAGCAGTCCTGTCGCGGGCTGGGAAGCTTTCTTT
NA	NA	TRBV10-3	TRBJ1-1	CAISRTELNTEAFF	TGTGCCATCAGCCGGACTGAGCTGAACACTGAAGCTTTCTTT
NA	NA	TRBV6-6	TRBJ1-2	CASSYGAGAEGYTF	TGTGCCAGCAGTTACGGAGCAGGGGCGGAAGGCTACACCTTC
TRBD1	few	TRBV4-3	TRBJ1-4	CASSHRQGELFF	TGCGCCAGCAGCCATAGACAGGGTGAACTGTTTTTT
NA	NA	TRBV9	TRBJ1-5	CASSVDGNQPQHF	TGTGCCAGCAGCGTAGACGGTAATCAGCCCCAGCATTTT
NA	NA	TRBV7-6	TRBJ2-7	CASSHSSYEQYF	TGTGCCAGCAGCCACAGCTCCTACGAGCAGTACTTC
TRBD2	NA	TRBV19	TRBJ2-5	CASSIGWSGGLETQYF	TGTGCCAGTAGTATAGGGTGGAGCGGGGGGTTAGAGACCCAGTACTTC
NA	NA	TRBV15	TRBJ1-5	CATSPKNQPQHF	TGTGCCACCAGCCCCAAAAATCAGCCCCAGCATTTT
NA	NA	TRBV6-5	TRBJ1-4	CASSSGTLNEKLFF	TGTGCCAGCAGCTCCGGGACACTTAATGAAAAACTGTTTTTT
TRBD1	NA	TRBV29-1	TRBJ2-1	CSVEDHRGFSSYNEQFF	TGCAGCGTTGAAGATCACAGGGGATTTAGCTCCTACAATGAGCAGTTCTTC
TRBD2	NA	TRBV30	TRBJ2-7	CAWDGGVVAPSYEQYF	TGTGCCTGGGACGGGGGGGTAGTAGCGCCCTCCTACGAGCAGTACTTC
NA	few	TRBV7-6	TRBJ1-4	CASSHRDEKLFF	TGTGCCAGCAGCCACCGGGATGAAAAACTGTTTTTT
TRBD1	NA	TRBV5-1	TRBJ1-3	CASSAGQGRPGNTIYF	TGCGCCAGCAGCGCCGGACAGGGGCGTCCTGGAAACACCATATATTTT
NA	NA	TRBV19	TRBJ2-7	CASSPLPGDYEQYF	TGTGCCAGTAGTCCCTTACCGGGGGACTACGAGCAGTACTTC
NA	NA	TRBV9	TRBJ2-2	CASSDPLGTPHFPNTGELFF	TGTGCCAGCAGCGACCCCCTAGGGACACCGCACTTTCCGAACACCGGGGAGCTGTTTTTT
NA	NA	TRBV30	TRBJ1-2	CGGTSSYYGYTF	TGTGGAGGGACAAGCTCCTACTATGGCTACACCTTC
NA	NA	TRBV23-1	TRBJ1-1	CASTRGGNTEAFF	TGCGCCAGCACGAGGGGGGGAAACACTGAAGCTTTCTTT
TRBD1	few	TRBV19	TRBJ1-1	CASSPLRQGKTEAFF	TGTGCCAGTAGTCCTCTCCGACAGGGAAAGACTGAAGCTTTCTTT
TRBD1	NA	TRBV29-1	TRBJ1-1	CSVNRGTGTEAFF	TGCAGCGTTAACAGGGGGACTGGCACTGAAGCTTTCTTT
TRBD1	few	TRBV2	TRBJ1-2	CASSKVWDRRSTNYGYTF	TGTGCCAGCAGCAAAGTCTGGGACAGACGATCGACTAACTATGGCTACACCTTC
TRBD1	NA	TRBV5-6	TRBJ2-7	CASSDRTGNPYEQYF	TGTGCCAGCAGCGATCGGACAGGGAATCCCTACGAGCAGTACTTC
TRBD1	few	TRBV7-6	TRBJ1-1	CASRRDSNTEAFF	TGTGCCAGCAGACGGGACAGCAACACTGAAGCTTTCTTT
NA	NA	TRBV6-4	TRBJ2-1	CASGDPGTPNEQFF	TGTGCCAGCGGTGACCCCGGGACACCGAATGAGCAGTTCTTC
NA	NA	TRBV12-5	TRBJ2-5	CASALSGETQYF	TGTGCTAGCGCACTCTCGGGGGAGACCCAGTACTTC
NA	NA	TRBV7-9	TRBJ1-1	CASSLVSLVLPAFF	TGTGCCAGCAGCTTAGTTTCGCTAGTCCTACCAGCTTTCTTT